These T cell receptor beta chains were read from a single sample in a study of T cell changes during pregnancy in multiple sclerosis. Sequencing used immunoSEQ multiplex PCR; TCRdb keeps in-frame clones, though not all of them. The sample records about 100,000 clones, 91% being singletons. The source material was peripheral blood, sampled in the second trimester of pregnancy. These receptors were collected from a female donor with multiple sclerosis, enrolled in a pregnancy study. The CDR3 runs from the conserved cysteine through the conserved F or W. Each record gives: V gene, D gene, clone size, J gene, CDR3 protein, CDR3 DNA. D genes are given only for firm matches. Size is stated for part of the rows, as once, few or many counts, or as a class when the clone is expanded.

v_gene: TRBV27; d_gene: -; abundance: -; j_gene: TRBJ2-3; CDR3aa: CASSPRTPQGGTQYF; CDR3nt: TGTGCCAGCAGTCCCCGGACTCCCCAGGGGGGTACGCAGTATTTT
v_gene: TRBV7-9; d_gene: TRBD2; abundance: -; j_gene: TRBJ2-3; CDR3aa: CASSRTSGSFDTQYF; CDR3nt: TGTGCCAGCAGCCGGACTAGCGGGAGTTTCGATACGCAGTATTTT
v_gene: TRBV10-3; d_gene: TRBD2; abundance: -; j_gene: TRBJ2-1; CDR3aa: CAISSGPSYNEQFF; CDR3nt: TGTGCCATAAGTAGCGGGCCCTCCTACAATGAGCAGTTCTTC
v_gene: TRBV6-1; d_gene: TRBD1; abundance: -; j_gene: TRBJ1-3; CDR3aa: CASSPQTGGNTIYF; CDR3nt: TGTGCCAGCAGTCCGCAGACAGGGGGAAACACCATATATTTT
v_gene: TRBV25-1; d_gene: -; abundance: -; j_gene: TRBJ2-2; CDR3aa: CASSEYPDRPAGTGELFF; CDR3nt: TGTGCCAGCAGTGAATATCCCGACAGGCCCGCTGGCACCGGGGAGCTGTTTTTT
v_gene: TRBV5-1; d_gene: -; abundance: -; j_gene: TRBJ1-3; CDR3aa: CASSTGRDLRGDTIYF; CDR3nt: TGCGCCAGCAGCACCGGCCGCGACCTCCGGGGGGACACCATATATTTT
v_gene: TRBV5-1; d_gene: TRBD2; abundance: -; j_gene: TRBJ2-1; CDR3aa: CASRGTSGSRMDEQFF; CDR3nt: TGCGCCAGCAGAGGCACTAGCGGGAGTCGAATGGATGAGCAGTTCTTC
v_gene: TRBV5-1; d_gene: -; abundance: -; j_gene: TRBJ2-2; CDR3aa: CASSLERGLAGELFF; CDR3nt: TGCGCCAGCAGCTTGGAAAGGGGGTTGGCCGGGGAGCTGTTTTTT
v_gene: TRBV15; d_gene: TRBD1; abundance: few; j_gene: TRBJ1-2; CDR3aa: CATSRDRVYGYTF; CDR3nt: TGTGCCACCAGCCGGGACAGGGTGTATGGCTACACCTTC
v_gene: TRBV4-2; d_gene: TRBD2; abundance: -; j_gene: TRBJ2-1; CDR3aa: CASSQARLAGGDEQFF; CDR3nt: TGTGCCAGCAGCCAAGCAAGGCTAGCGGGTGGGGATGAGCAGTTCTTC
v_gene: TRBV6-4; d_gene: -; abundance: few; j_gene: TRBJ2-7; CDR3aa: CASSESCPVTGAYEQYF; CDR3nt: TGTGCCAGCAGTGAATCTTGTCCAGTGACAGGAGCCTACGAGCAGTACTTC
v_gene: TRBV6-4; d_gene: -; abundance: -; j_gene: TRBJ2-1; CDR3aa: CASSENLASKQFF; CDR3nt: TGTGCCAGCAGTGAAAATCTAGCGAGTAAGCAGTTCTTC
v_gene: TRBV7-9; d_gene: -; abundance: -; j_gene: TRBJ1-1; CDR3aa: CASSPQQGSEAFF; CDR3nt: TGTGCCAGCAGCCCACAACAGGGATCTGAAGCTTTCTTT
v_gene: TRBV7-9; d_gene: TRBD1; abundance: -; j_gene: TRBJ1-2; CDR3aa: CASSSGQGDYGYTF; CDR3nt: TGTGCCAGCAGCTCCGGACAGGGGGACTATGGCTACACCTTC
v_gene: TRBV29-1; d_gene: -; abundance: once; j_gene: TRBJ2-7; CDR3aa: CSVEVDRHYEQYF; CDR3nt: TGCAGCGTTGAAGTGGACAGACACTACGAGCAGTACTTC
v_gene: TRBV18; d_gene: TRBD2; abundance: -; j_gene: TRBJ2-5; CDR3aa: CASSPSLAGGGETQYF; CDR3nt: TGTGCCAGCTCACCGTCACTAGCGGGAGGTGGAGAGACCCAGTACTTC
v_gene: TRBV10-1; d_gene: TRBD2; abundance: -; j_gene: TRBJ2-1; CDR3aa: CASSERAGGPSYNEQFF; CDR3nt: TGCGCCAGCAGTGAGCGAGCGGGAGGGCCCTCCTACAATGAGCAGTTCTTC
v_gene: TRBV25-1; d_gene: -; abundance: -; j_gene: TRBJ1-2; CDR3aa: CASSDQADGYTF; CDR3nt: TGTGCCAGCAGTGACCAGGCCGATGGCTACACCTTC
v_gene: TRBV6-1; d_gene: TRBD1; abundance: -; j_gene: TRBJ2-3; CDR3aa: CASSGQGAGGRRAADTQYF; CDR3nt: TGTGCCAGCAGTGGACAGGGGGCGGGCGGGAGACGGGCCGCAGATACGCAGTATTTT
v_gene: TRBV2; d_gene: -; abundance: once; j_gene: TRBJ2-5; CDR3aa: CASRQGRETQYF; CDR3nt: TGTGCCAGCAGACAGGGAAGAGAGACCCAGTACTTC
v_gene: TRBV29-1; d_gene: -; abundance: few; j_gene: TRBJ1-1; CDR3aa: CSVMASGTEAFF; CDR3nt: TGCAGCGTTATGGCATCAGGCACTGAAGCTTTCTTT
v_gene: TRBV6-1; d_gene: TRBD1; abundance: few; j_gene: TRBJ1-5; CDR3aa: CASRTGVNQPQHF; CDR3nt: TGTGCCAGCAGGACAGGGGTCAATCAGCCCCAGCATTTT
v_gene: TRBV15; d_gene: -; abundance: -; j_gene: TRBJ2-7; CDR3aa: CATSRDDKEFRSYEQYF; CDR3nt: TGTGCCACCAGCAGAGATGATAAGGAGTTTAGATCCTACGAGCAGTACTTC
v_gene: TRBV7-2; d_gene: TRBD2; abundance: -; j_gene: TRBJ2-7; CDR3aa: CASSLGGGTEQYF; CDR3nt: TGTGCCAGCAGCTTAGGCGGGGGGACCGAGCAGTACTTC
v_gene: TRBV6-1; d_gene: TRBD1; abundance: -; j_gene: TRBJ2-7; CDR3aa: CASSHNRGLNYEQYF; CDR3nt: TGTGCCAGCAGCCATAACAGGGGGCTAAATTACGAGCAGTACTTC
v_gene: TRBV15; d_gene: -; abundance: -; j_gene: TRBJ1-2; CDR3aa: CATSRDTGGYGYTF; CDR3nt: TGTGCCACCAGCAGAGATACCGGGGGCTATGGCTACACCTTC
v_gene: TRBV29-1; d_gene: TRBD2; abundance: -; j_gene: TRBJ2-1; CDR3aa: CSVDGTSIYNEQFF; CDR3nt: TGCAGCGTTGACGGGACTAGTATCTACAATGAGCAGTTCTTC
v_gene: TRBV19; d_gene: TRBD1; abundance: -; j_gene: TRBJ2-7; CDR3aa: CASGQGAYEQYF; CDR3nt: TGTGCCAGCGGACAGGGAGCCTACGAGCAGTACTTC
v_gene: TRBV7-2; d_gene: -; abundance: -; j_gene: TRBJ2-7; CDR3aa: CASSFPSSYEQYF; CDR3nt: TGTGCCAGCAGCTTCCCATCCTCCTACGAGCAGTACTTC
v_gene: TRBV7-2; d_gene: TRBD1; abundance: -; j_gene: TRBJ1-1; CDR3aa: CASSQGQGNTEAFF; CDR3nt: TGTGCCAGCAGCCAAGGACAGGGAAACACTGAAGCTTTCTTT
v_gene: TRBV5-6; d_gene: TRBD2; abundance: -; j_gene: TRBJ2-7; CDR3aa: CASSSGLAGGGQYF; CDR3nt: TGTGCCAGCAGCAGCGGACTAGCGGGAGGGGGGCAGTACTTC
v_gene: TRBV6-4; d_gene: TRBD2; abundance: -; j_gene: TRBJ2-6; CDR3aa: CASSDSGGGTGANVLTF; CDR3nt: TGTGCCAGCAGTGACTCGGGGGGAGGGACTGGGGCCAACGTCCTGACTTTC
v_gene: TRBV28; d_gene: -; abundance: -; j_gene: TRBJ1-2; CDR3aa: CASRGGSGGYTF; CDR3nt: TGTGCCAGCCGGGGGGGCTCGGGAGGCTACACCTTC
v_gene: TRBV19; d_gene: -; abundance: -; j_gene: TRBJ2-1; CDR3aa: CASSMGGNEQFF; CDR3nt: TGTGCCAGTAGTATGGGGGGCAATGAGCAGTTCTTC
v_gene: TRBV29-1; d_gene: -; abundance: once; j_gene: TRBJ1-2; CDR3aa: CSVEPQGAGQTRYGYTF; CDR3nt: TGCAGCGTTGAACCCCAAGGGGCCGGACAAACAAGATATGGCTACACCTTC
v_gene: TRBV27; d_gene: -; abundance: -; j_gene: TRBJ1-5; CDR3aa: CASRGGNQPQHF; CDR3nt: TGTGCCAGCAGGGGAGGCAATCAGCCCCAGCATTTT
v_gene: TRBV14; d_gene: TRBD2; abundance: -; j_gene: TRBJ2-1; CDR3aa: CASSQLSTSGSNEQFF; CDR3nt: TGTGCCAGCAGCCAACTTTCGACTAGCGGGAGTAATGAGCAGTTCTTC
v_gene: TRBV27; d_gene: -; abundance: -; j_gene: TRBJ2-7; CDR3aa: CASSWTATYEQYF; CDR3nt: TGTGCCAGCAGTTGGACAGCTACCTACGAGCAGTACTTC
v_gene: TRBV15; d_gene: TRBD2; abundance: -; j_gene: TRBJ2-7; CDR3aa: CATSRDRLAGEHEQYF; CDR3nt: TGTGCCACCAGCAGAGATCGGCTAGCGGGAGAACACGAGCAGTACTTC
v_gene: TRBV7-9; d_gene: -; abundance: -; j_gene: TRBJ1-3; CDR3aa: CASSSIRGWRGNTIYF; CDR3nt: TGTGCCAGCAGCTCAATCAGGGGATGGAGGGGAAACACCATATATTTT
v_gene: TRBV5-6; d_gene: TRBD2; abundance: -; j_gene: TRBJ2-1; CDR3aa: CASSSLAGGVNEQFF; CDR3nt: TGTGCCAGCAGCTCACTAGCGGGAGGAGTGAATGAGCAGTTCTTC
v_gene: TRBV28; d_gene: TRBD2; abundance: -; j_gene: TRBJ2-2; CDR3aa: CASSNLAGVGTGELFF; CDR3nt: TGTGCCAGCAGTAACTTAGCGGGAGTGGGAACCGGGGAGCTGTTTTTT
v_gene: TRBV2; d_gene: -; abundance: once; j_gene: TRBJ1-5; CDR3aa: CASSHRQRNQPQHF; CDR3nt: TGTGCCAGCAGTCATAGACAGCGCAATCAGCCCCAGCATTTT
v_gene: TRBV5-1; d_gene: TRBD1; abundance: -; j_gene: TRBJ2-1; CDR3aa: CASSNRTGYLYNEQFF; CDR3nt: TGCGCCAGCAGCAATAGGACAGGGTACTTGTACAATGAGCAGTTCTTC
v_gene: TRBV7-9; d_gene: TRBD1; abundance: -; j_gene: TRBJ1-2; CDR3aa: CASSRGQSNYGYTF; CDR3nt: TGTGCCAGCAGCCGGGGACAGAGTAACTATGGCTACACCTTC
v_gene: TRBV27; d_gene: -; abundance: -; j_gene: TRBJ2-7; CDR3aa: CASSLASSYEQYF; CDR3nt: TGTGCCAGCAGTTTGGCAAGCTCCTACGAGCAGTACTTC
v_gene: TRBV27; d_gene: TRBD2; abundance: -; j_gene: TRBJ2-1; CDR3aa: CASELAGGGNEQFF; CDR3nt: TGTGCCAGCGAACTAGCGGGAGGGGGCAATGAGCAGTTCTTC
v_gene: TRBV29-1; d_gene: TRBD1; abundance: -; j_gene: TRBJ1-2; CDR3aa: CSVPLTGGYGYTF; CDR3nt: TGCAGCGTCCCCTTGACAGGGGGCTATGGCTACACCTTC
v_gene: TRBV4-2; d_gene: -; abundance: -; j_gene: TRBJ2-7; CDR3aa: CASSQEGPQYEQYF; CDR3nt: TGTGCCAGCAGCCAAGAGGGCCCTCAGTACGAGCAGTACTTC
v_gene: TRBV2; d_gene: -; abundance: few; j_gene: TRBJ1-5; CDR3aa: CASRRAGYSNQPQHF; CDR3nt: TGTGCCAGCAGAAGGGCGGGGTATAGCAATCAGCCCCAGCATTTT
v_gene: TRBV29-1; d_gene: TRBD2; abundance: -; j_gene: TRBJ2-7; CDR3aa: CSVAYGGSPGYEQYF; CDR3nt: TGCAGCGTCGCTTACGGGGGGTCGCCAGGATACGAGCAGTACTTC
v_gene: TRBV10-1; d_gene: TRBD2; abundance: -; j_gene: TRBJ2-1; CDR3aa: CASSRLAGGYEQFF; CDR3nt: TGCGCCAGCAGCAGACTAGCGGGAGGGTATGAGCAGTTCTTC
v_gene: TRBV5-1; d_gene: -; abundance: -; j_gene: TRBJ2-7; CDR3aa: CASSVSLTYEQYF; CDR3nt: TGCGCCAGCAGTGTTAGCTTAACCTACGAGCAGTACTTC
v_gene: TRBV9; d_gene: TRBD1; abundance: -; j_gene: TRBJ2-7; CDR3aa: CASSVARTGYEQYF; CDR3nt: TGTGCCAGCAGCGTAGCTCGGACAGGCTACGAGCAGTACTTC
v_gene: TRBV16; d_gene: -; abundance: -; j_gene: TRBJ1-1; CDR3aa: CASPRQGRNTEAFF; CDR3nt: TGTGCCAGCCCGCGTCAGGGGCGGAACACTGAAGCTTTCTTT
v_gene: TRBV28; d_gene: -; abundance: -; j_gene: TRBJ1-2; CDR3aa: CASSLGQGMSYGYTF; CDR3nt: TGTGCCAGCAGTTTGGGGCAGGGGATGTCCTATGGCTACACCTTC